The next 6 T cell receptor beta chains were all read from a single sample in a study of blood T cell repertoires in COVID-19. Profiling relied on immunoSEQ multiplex PCR, and the TCRdb table lists in-frame clones only, not all of them. In the table there are 120,000 or so clones, around 83% of which are singletons. The sequencing sample was made of peripheral blood. These receptors came from an elderly man with active or convalescent COVID-19.

This chain connects TRBV9 to TRBJ2-7; 9 positions match TRBD1. The CDR3 contains 16 residues. The V and J ends lost 3 bases and 7 bases, in that order; junction bases with no gene match: 14. CDR1 SGDLS and CDR2 YYNGEE come from the germline V gene. The CDR3 DNA sequence: TGTGCCAGCAGCGCCTCGTACGGGACAGGGATTTGGGAGCAGTACTTC. Translating it yields CASSASYGTGIWEQYF.

The chain is built from TRBV12-3 or TRBV12-4 and TRBJ1-1, with D perhaps TRBD1 (5 bases). The CDR3 loop spans 13 amino acids. The V gene lost 1 base and the J gene lost 4 bases, with 7 bases spanning the gap. CDR3 DNA sequence: TGTGCCAGCAGTTTAGGGGGGGTCACTGAAGCTTTCTTT. It encodes CASSLGGVTEAFF.

CDR3 sequence (DNA): TGTGCCATCAGTGAGGCGGCAGGGCGGTGGGAGCAGTACTTC. Translation gives CAISEAAGRWEQYF. The rearrangement links TRBV10-3 to TRBJ2-7, with a tentative D call TRBD1 (5 bases). The CDR3 totals 14 residues. Germline lookup yields CDR1 ENHRY and CDR2 SYGVKD. V was shortened by 2 bases and J by 7 bases, with 15 bases between the two germline ends.

The chain uses TRBV25-1 and TRBJ1-6; the D is unclear. The CDR3 covers 14 residues. Per germline, CDR1 MGHDK and CDR2 SYGVNS. Trimming shortened V by 7 bases and J by 0 bases, and 7 bases separated the two germline ends. The CDR3 region is CASTGSSYNSPLHF. CDR3 nucleotide sequence: TGTGCCAGCACCGGGAGCTCCTATAATTCACCCCTCCACTTT. The entire variable domain, with the rest obtained from reference TRBV25-1 and TRBJ1-6, is as follows: EADIYQTPRYLVIGTGKKITLECSQTMGHDKMYWYQQDPGMELHLIHYSYGVNSTEKGDLSSESTVSRIRTEHFPLTLESARPSHTSQYLCASTGSSYNSPLHFGNGTRLTVT.

V gene TRBV15 combines with J gene TRBJ1-6; D possibly corresponds to TRBD1 (5 bases). The CDR3 extends over 15 amino acids. Per germline, CDR1 LNHNV and CDR2 YYDKDF (reference sequence). Trimming stripped 6 bases from V and 11 bases from J, with 20 bases between. The DNA for the CDR3 is TGTGCCACCAGGGACCCTCGGGGGGAAAGAGCACCCCTCCACTTT. Protein: CATRDPRGERAPLHF.

This rearrangement joins TRBV6-2 or TRBV6-3 to TRBJ2-7; D may be TRBD2 (6 bases). CDR1 and CDR2 from the germline V gene are MNHEY and SVGEGT. The CDR3 has 18 amino acids. Between the trimmed V and J ends, which lost 5 bases and 2 bases, there was a span of 25 bases. The CDR3 DNA reads TGTGCCAGCAGTCCGCGGCGGGGCAGGCTAGCCCCCGCCTACGAGCAGTACTTC. It encodes CASSPRRGRLAPAYEQYF.